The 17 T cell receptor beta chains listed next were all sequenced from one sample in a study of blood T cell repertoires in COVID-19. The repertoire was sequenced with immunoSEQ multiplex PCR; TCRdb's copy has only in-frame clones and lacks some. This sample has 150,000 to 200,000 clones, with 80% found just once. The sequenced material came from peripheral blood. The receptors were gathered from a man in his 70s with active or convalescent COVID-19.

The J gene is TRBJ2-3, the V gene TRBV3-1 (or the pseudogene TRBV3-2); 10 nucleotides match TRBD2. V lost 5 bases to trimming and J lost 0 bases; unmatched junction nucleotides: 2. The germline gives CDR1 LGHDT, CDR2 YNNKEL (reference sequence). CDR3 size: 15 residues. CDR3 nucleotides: TGTGCCAGCAGCGAGGGACTAGCGAGCACAGATACGCAGTATTTT. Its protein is CASSEGLASTDTQYF.

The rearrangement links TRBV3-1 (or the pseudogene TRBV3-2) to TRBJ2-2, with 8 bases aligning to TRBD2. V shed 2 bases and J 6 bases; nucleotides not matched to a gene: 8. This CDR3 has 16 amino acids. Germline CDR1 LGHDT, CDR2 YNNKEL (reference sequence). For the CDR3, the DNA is TGTGCCAGCAGCCAATCTTCGCGGGGGGCATCCGGGGAGCTGTTTTTT. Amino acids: CASSQSSRGASGELFF.

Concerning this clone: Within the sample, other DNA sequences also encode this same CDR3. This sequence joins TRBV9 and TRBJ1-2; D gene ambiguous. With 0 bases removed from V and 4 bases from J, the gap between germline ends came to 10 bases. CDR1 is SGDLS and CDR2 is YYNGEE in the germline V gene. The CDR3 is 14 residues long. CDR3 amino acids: CASSVAGGSYGYTF. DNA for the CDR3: TGTGCCAGCAGCGTAGCCGGAGGTTCCTATGGCTACACCTTC.

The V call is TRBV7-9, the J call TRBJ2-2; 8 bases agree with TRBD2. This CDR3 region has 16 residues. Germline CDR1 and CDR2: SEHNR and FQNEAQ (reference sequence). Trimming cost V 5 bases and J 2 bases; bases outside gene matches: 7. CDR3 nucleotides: TGTGCCAGCAGCCGGGGGGGGACGGTAAACACCGGGGAGCTGTTTTTT. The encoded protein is CASSRGGTVNTGELFF.

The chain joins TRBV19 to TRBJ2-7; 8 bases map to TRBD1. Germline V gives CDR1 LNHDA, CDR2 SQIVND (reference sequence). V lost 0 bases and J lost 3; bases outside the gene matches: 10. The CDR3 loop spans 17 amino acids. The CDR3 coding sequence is TGTGCCAGTAGTATAGATGTAGGACAGGGACGTCTCTACGAGCAGTACTTC. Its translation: CASSIDVGQGRLYEQYF.

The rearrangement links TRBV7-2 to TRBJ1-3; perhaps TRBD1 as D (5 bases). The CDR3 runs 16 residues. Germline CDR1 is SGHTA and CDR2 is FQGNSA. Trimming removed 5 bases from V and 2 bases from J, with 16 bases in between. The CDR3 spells CASSQSRDLAGNTIYF. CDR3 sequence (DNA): TGTGCCAGCAGCCAGTCCAGGGATCTCGCTGGAAACACCATATATTTT. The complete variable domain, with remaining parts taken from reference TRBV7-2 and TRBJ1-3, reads GAGVSQSPSNKVTEKGKDVELRCDPISGHTALYWYRQSLGQGLEFLIYFQGNSAPDKSGLPSDRFSAERTGGSVSTLTIQRTQQEDSAVYLCASSQSRDLAGNTIYFGEGSWLTVV.

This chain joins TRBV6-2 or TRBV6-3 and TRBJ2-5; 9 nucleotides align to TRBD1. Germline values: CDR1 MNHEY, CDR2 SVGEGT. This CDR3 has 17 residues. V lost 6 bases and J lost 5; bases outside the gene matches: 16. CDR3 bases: TGTGCCAGCAGCCCCGGTCTGATCCGGGACAGGGCTGAGACCCAGTACTTC. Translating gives CASSPGLIRDRAETQYF.

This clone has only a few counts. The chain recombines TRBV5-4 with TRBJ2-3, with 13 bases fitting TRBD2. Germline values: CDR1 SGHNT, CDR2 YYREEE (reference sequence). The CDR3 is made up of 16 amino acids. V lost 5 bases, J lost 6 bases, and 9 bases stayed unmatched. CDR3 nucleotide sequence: TGTGCCAGCAGTCGGGGACTAGCGGGGACTAGGGATACGCAGTATTTT. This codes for CASSRGLAGTRDTQYF.

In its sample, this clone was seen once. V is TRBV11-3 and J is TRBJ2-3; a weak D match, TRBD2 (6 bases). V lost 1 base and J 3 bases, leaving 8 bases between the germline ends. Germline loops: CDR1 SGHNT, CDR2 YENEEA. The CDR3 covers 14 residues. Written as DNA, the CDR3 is TGTGCCAGCAGCTTAGGGGGGACTACAGATACGCAGTATTTT. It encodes CASSLGGTTDTQYF.

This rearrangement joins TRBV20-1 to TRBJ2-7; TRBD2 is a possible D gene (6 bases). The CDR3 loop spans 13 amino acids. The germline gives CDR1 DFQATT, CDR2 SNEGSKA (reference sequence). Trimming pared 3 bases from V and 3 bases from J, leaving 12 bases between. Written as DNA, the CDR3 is TGCAGTGCTAGTGGAGGGTTCATCTACGAGCAGTACTTC. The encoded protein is CSASGGFIYEQYF.

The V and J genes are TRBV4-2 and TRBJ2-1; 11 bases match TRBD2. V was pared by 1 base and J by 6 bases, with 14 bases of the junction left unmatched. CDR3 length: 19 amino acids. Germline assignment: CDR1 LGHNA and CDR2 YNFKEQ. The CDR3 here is CASSQVASGTSGYSNEQFF. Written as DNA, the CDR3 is TGTGCCAGCAGCCAAGTAGCCTCGGGGACTAGCGGCTATAGCAATGAGCAGTTCTTC.

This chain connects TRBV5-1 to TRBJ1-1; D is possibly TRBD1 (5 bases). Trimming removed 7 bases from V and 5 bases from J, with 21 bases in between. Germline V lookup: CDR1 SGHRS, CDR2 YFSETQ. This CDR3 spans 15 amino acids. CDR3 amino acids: CASGGTEGQVTEAFF. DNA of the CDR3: TGCGCCAGCGGGGGGACGGAGGGGCAAGTAACTGAAGCTTTCTTT. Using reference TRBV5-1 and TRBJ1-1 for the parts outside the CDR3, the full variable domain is KAGVTQTPRYLIKTRGQQVTLSCSPISGHRSVSWYQQTPGQGLQFLFEYFSETQRNKGNFPGRFSGRQFSNSRSEMNVSTLELGDSALYLCASGGTEGQVTEAFFGQGTRLTVV.

CDR3 protein: CASSFLTGEGYTF. The CDR3 nucleotides read TGTGCCAGCAGCTTCCTGACAGGGGAGGGCTACACCTTC. This chain links TRBV3-1 (or the pseudogene TRBV3-2) with TRBJ1-2; 8 bases fit TRBD1. The V segment lost 5 bases and the J segment 8 bases; nucleotides outside the gene matches: 7. This CDR3 has 13 amino acids. The germline CDR1 and CDR2 sequences are LGHDT and YNNKEL (reference sequence).

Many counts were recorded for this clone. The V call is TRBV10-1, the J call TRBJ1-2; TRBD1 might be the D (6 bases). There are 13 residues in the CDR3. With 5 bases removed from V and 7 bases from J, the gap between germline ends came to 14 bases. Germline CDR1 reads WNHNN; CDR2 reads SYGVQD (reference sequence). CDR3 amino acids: CASSPDRFGGYTF. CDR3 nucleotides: TGCGCCAGCAGTCCGGACAGATTCGGTGGCTACACCTTC.

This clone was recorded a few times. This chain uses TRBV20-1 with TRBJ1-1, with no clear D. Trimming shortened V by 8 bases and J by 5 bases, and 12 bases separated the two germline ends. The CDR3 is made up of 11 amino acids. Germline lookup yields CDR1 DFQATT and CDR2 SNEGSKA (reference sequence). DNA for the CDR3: TGCAGTTACAAAGAGGCTACTGAAGCTTTCTTT. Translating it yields CSYKEATEAFF.

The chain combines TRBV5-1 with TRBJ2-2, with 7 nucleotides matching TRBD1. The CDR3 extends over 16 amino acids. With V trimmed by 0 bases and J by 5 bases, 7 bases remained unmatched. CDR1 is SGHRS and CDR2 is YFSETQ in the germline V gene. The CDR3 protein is CASSLVGTAITGELFF. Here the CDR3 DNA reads TGCGCCAGCAGCTTGGTCGGGACAGCTATAACCGGGGAGCTGTTTTTT.

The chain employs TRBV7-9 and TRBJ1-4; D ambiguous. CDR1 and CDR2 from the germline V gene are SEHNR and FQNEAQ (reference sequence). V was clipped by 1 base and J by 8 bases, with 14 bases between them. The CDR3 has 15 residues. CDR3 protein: CASSLDIQALEKLFF. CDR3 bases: TGTGCCAGCAGCTTAGATATCCAGGCTCTGGAAAAACTGTTTTTT.